This T cell receptor beta chain derives from a study of blood T cell repertoires in COVID-19 (dated by TCRdb to the early 2020s). As for the study more broadly: Collaborator samples came from the United States, Italy and Spain and covered acute and convalescent phases of COVID-19. Deeply sampled blood TCRbeta repertoires from subjects exposed to, actively infected with, or recovered from COVID-19 were included in the dataset. HLA class I and class II types, where available, came from metadata supplied by the sample provider rather than from assay-based typing. The repertoires were released in a freely available public database intended as a resource for research on the immune response to SARS-CoV-2. The sample metadata nearly always contained a de-identified subject ID, COVID-19 status, age in years and sex. The samples were drawn from the first 160 participants of the ongoing ImmuneRACE study and from 950 to 1,500 subjects provided by 6 global collaborators. The material from the prospective study consisted of cDNA or gDNA derived from T cells, B-cell-depleted T cells, or PBMCs.

Whole blood was collected in K2EDTA tubes by collaborating institutions according to the institutions' own protocols. For TCRbeta analysis, collaborators shipped samples in one of three forms: frozen whole blood, isolated PBMCs, or DNA extracted from either of those sample types. The germline V and J ends show losses of 5 bases and 8 bases respectively, and no gene match explains 11 bases of the junction. The germline V gene provides CDR1 SNHLY and CDR2 FYNNEI. Inclusive of the bounding cysteine and phenylalanine, the CDR3 is 15 residues long. Kept here is only the CDR3 DNA, which spans 45 bases and is read in frame from base 1. Findings and caveats that apply to the study as a whole: Clinical and demographic metadata were provided uncurated, with the amount varying by source and participant.

Comments on this clone: What antigen it recognizes has not been identified. No per-base quality is available; no much larger clone lies one base away.

TCRbeta CDR3 regions were amplified from genomic DNA by means of the immunoSEQ Assay, a bias-controlled multiplex PCR. The published analysis was carried out like this. Within the assay, amplification of reference gene primers was used to estimate how many nucleated cells each sample contained. Sequence reads were collapsed and filtered to measure the absolute abundance of every unique TCRbeta CDR3 rearrangement. For each sample, productive Simpson clonality was calculated by taking the square root of Simpson's diversity index across productive rearrangements. Drawn from immuneACCESS, this table holds only the in-frame rearrangements with V and J called that TCRdb kept. Clones are partly lost; checked studies trace under half to an unresolved V gene and leave the rest unexplained. V and J calls and clone size are copied from that table; D and trimming were computed from the DNA. A total of about 180,000 clones appear in this sample, about 87% of them only once. 3.5% to 4.5% of the sample is held by the ten biggest clonotypes.

This receptor chain uses TRBV2 and TRBJ2-1, with TRBD2 matching 8 junction bases. Sequenced input: peripheral blood. The receptor's source is a woman between 25 and 40 years old with acute or convalescent COVID-19. The sequence in DNA is TGTGCCAGCAGTATCCCTGCGGGAGGTGGGTATGAGCAGTTCTTC. The encoded protein is CASSIPAGGGYEQFF.